The 5 T cell receptor beta chains below were found in one sample sequenced in a study of T cells after yellow fever vaccination. TCRdb re-analysed the 5' RACE reads in MiXCR, keeping a single row per CDR3 protein. The sample consists of about 370,000 distinct CDR3 sequences, roughly 12% of them appearing once. Sequenced material: PBMCs, taken on the day of the first yellow fever vaccination. The receptors come from a man between 18 and 35 years old who received the YFV17D yellow fever vaccine.

This clonotype was detected a few times. V is TRBV7-9 and J is TRBJ2-3, with D unclear. This CDR3 contains 13 residues. Trimming took off 6 bases at V and 4 bases at J, with 11 bases between the two ends. Germline loops: CDR1 SEHNR, CDR2 FQNEAQ (reference sequence). The CDR3 spells CASSSDASDTQYF. DNA of the CDR3: TGTGCCAGCAGTTCGGACGCCTCAGATACGCAGTATTTT.

This clonotype was detected only a few times. The chain couples TRBV4-1 to TRBJ1-2, with a weak D call TRBD1 (6 bases). V lost 5 bases, J lost 6 bases, and 13 bases lay in between. The CDR3 is made up of 13 amino acids. CDR1 is MGHRA and CDR2 is YSYEKL in the germline V gene. The CDR3 region has the DNA TGCGCCAGCAGCTCTCAGGGGCGGGATGGCTACACCTTC. Its protein is CASSSQGRDGYTF.

V and J are TRBV25-1 and TRBJ1-1, with 7 bases aligning to TRBD1. Germline V CDR1 and CDR2: MGHDK, SYGVNS. The V segment lost 4 bases and the J segment 1 base; nucleotides outside the gene matches: 3. This CDR3 has 14 amino acids. CDR3 DNA sequence: TGTGCCAGCAGTGGAGACAGGGCGAACACTGAAGCTTTCTTT. Encoded protein: CASSGDRANTEAFF.

This clonotype occurred many times. The chain carries TRBV7-9 and TRBJ2-5, with D uncertain. V dropped 5 bases and J dropped 2 bases, with 18 bases sitting between them. Germline V gene sequence: CDR1 SEHNR, CDR2 FQNEAQ (reference sequence). CDR3 length: 16 amino acids. The CDR3 spells CASSPLRSGQQETQYF. In DNA form, the CDR3 reads TGTGCCAGCAGCCCTCTCAGGAGTGGGCAGCAAGAGACCCAGTACTTC.

This clonotype was seen a few times. The rearrangement uses TRBV6-2 or TRBV6-3 and TRBJ2-1; D perhaps matches TRBD2 (5 bases). V was pared by 8 bases and J by 2 bases, with 16 bases between. This CDR3 contains 15 residues. The germline V gene has CDR1 MNHEY and CDR2 SVGEGT. In DNA form, the CDR3 reads TGTGCCAGCGTCTTGACGGGGAGTCCCTACAATGAGCAGTTCTTC. Protein: CASVLTGSPYNEQFF.